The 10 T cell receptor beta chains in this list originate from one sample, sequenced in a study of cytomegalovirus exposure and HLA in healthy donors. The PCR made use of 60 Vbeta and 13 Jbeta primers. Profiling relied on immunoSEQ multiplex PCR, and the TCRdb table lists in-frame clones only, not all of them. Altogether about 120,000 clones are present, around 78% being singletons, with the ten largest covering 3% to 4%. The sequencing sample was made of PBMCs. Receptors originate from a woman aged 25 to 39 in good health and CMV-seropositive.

The CDR3 loop reads CASSPGQGDGYTF. The DNA of the CDR3 is TGTGCCAGCAGCCCGGGACAGGGGGATGGCTACACCTTC. V and J are TRBV4-2 and TRBJ1-2, with 11 bases matching TRBD1. Trimming at V came to 4 bases and at J to 6 bases, leaving 1 base not matched to a gene. The germline V gene encodes CDR1 LGHNA and CDR2 YNFKEQ. CDR3 length: 13 amino acids.

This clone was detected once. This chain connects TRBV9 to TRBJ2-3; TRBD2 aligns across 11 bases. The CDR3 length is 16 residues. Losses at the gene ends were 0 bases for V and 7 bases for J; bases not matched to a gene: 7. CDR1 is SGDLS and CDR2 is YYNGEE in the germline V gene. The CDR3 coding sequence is TGTGCCAGCAGCGTAGTAGCGGGGGGGCGGGCTAATACGCAGTATTTT. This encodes CASSVVAGGRANTQYF.

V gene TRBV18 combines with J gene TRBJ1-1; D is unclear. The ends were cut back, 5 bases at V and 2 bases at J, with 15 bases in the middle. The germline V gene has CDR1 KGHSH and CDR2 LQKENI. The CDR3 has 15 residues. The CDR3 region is CASSAAPPTNTEAFF. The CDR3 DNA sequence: TGTGCCAGCTCAGCGGCCCCCCCAACAAACACTGAAGCTTTCTTT. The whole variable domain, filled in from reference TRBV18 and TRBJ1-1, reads NAGVMQNPRHLVRRRGQEARLRCSPMKGHSHVYWYRQLPEEGLKFMVYLQKENIIDESGMPKERFSAEFPKEGPSILRIQQVVRGDSAAYFCASSAAPPTNTEAFFGQGTRLTVV.

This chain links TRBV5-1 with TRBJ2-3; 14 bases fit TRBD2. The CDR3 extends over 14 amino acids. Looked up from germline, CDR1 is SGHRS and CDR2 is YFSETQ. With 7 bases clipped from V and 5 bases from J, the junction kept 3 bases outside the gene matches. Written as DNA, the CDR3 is TGCGCCAGCTGGGGACTAGCGGGGGAAGATACGCAGTATTTT. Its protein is CASWGLAGEDTQYF.

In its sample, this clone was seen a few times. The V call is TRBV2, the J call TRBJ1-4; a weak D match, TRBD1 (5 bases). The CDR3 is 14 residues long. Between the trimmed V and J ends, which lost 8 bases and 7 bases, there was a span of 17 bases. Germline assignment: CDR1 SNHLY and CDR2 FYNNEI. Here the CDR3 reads CASAVGGTSEKLFF. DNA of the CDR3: TGTGCCAGCGCTGTTGGAGGGACGAGTGAAAAACTGTTTTTT. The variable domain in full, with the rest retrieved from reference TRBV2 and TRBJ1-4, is EPEVTQTPSHQVTQMGQEVILRCVPISNHLYFYWYRQILGQKVEFLVSFYNNEISEKSEIFDDQFSVERPDGSNFTLKIRSTKLEDSAMYFCASAVGGTSEKLFFGSGTQLSVL.

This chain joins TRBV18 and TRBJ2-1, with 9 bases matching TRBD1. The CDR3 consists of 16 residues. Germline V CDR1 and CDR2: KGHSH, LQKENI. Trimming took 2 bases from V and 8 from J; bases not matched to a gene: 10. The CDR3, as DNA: TGTGCCAGCTCACCAGCCGGGACAGGGAAGGGATATGAGCAGTTCTTC. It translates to CASSPAGTGKGYEQFF.

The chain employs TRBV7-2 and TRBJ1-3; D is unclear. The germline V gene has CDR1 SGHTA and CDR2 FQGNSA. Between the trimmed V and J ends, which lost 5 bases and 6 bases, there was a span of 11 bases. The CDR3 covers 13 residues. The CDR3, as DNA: TGTGCCAGCAGCCCCCCCGGGGAAAACACCATATATTTT. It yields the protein CASSPPGENTIYF.

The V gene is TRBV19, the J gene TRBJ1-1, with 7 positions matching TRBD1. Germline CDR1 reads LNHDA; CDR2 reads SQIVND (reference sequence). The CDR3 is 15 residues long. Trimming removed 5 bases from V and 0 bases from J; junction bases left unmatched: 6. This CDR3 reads CASSPSGTVNTEAFF. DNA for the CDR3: TGTGCCAGTAGTCCCTCCGGGACAGTGAACACTGAAGCTTTCTTT. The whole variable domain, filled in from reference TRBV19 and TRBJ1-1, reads DGGITQSPKYLFRKEGQNVTLSCEQNLNHDAMYWYRQDPGQGLRLIYYSQIVNDFQKGDIAEGYSVSREKKESFPLTVTSAQKNPTAFYLCASSPSGTVNTEAFFGQGTRLTVV.

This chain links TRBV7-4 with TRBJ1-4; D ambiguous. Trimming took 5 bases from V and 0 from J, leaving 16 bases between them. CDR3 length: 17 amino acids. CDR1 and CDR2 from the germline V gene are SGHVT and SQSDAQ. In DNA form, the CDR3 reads TGTGCCAGCAGCCCAACTCCGGGAAACGCAACTAATGAAAAACTGTTTTTT. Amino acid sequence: CASSPTPGNATNEKLFF.

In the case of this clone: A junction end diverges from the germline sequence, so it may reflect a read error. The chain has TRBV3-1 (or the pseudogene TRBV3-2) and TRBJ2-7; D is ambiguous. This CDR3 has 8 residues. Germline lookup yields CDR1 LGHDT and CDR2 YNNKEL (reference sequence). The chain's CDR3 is CASGQKHF. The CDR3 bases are TGTGCCAGCGGGCAGAAACACTTC.